One and the same sample provided the 7 T cell receptor beta chains below, sequenced in a study of blood T cell repertoires in COVID-19. Clones were sequenced by immunoSEQ multiplex PCR, and TCRdb holds only the in-frame ones, with some missing. This sample has 410,000 or so clones, with 86% found just once. Sequencing was carried out using peripheral blood. Every receptor here comes from a woman in her 30s with active or convalescent COVID-19.

The V and J genes are TRBV12-3 or TRBV12-4 and TRBJ1-2; no firm D call. The CDR3 runs to 12 residues. V lost 7 bases and J 3 bases, leaving 9 bases between the germline ends. The CDR3 sequence is CASKEGYYGYTF. CDR3 DNA sequence: TGTGCCAGCAAGGAGGGATACTATGGCTACACCTTC.

The chain links TRBV4-1 to TRBJ1-4; 7 nucleotides line up with TRBD1. The germline V gene encodes CDR1 MGHRA and CDR2 YSYEKL. This CDR3 comprises 15 residues. The V and J ends lost 3 bases and 6 bases, in that order; junction bases with no gene match: 7. CDR3 DNA sequence: TGCGCCAGCAGCCAGGGGACAGAGCGCCATGAAAAACTGTTTTTT. Translating it yields CASSQGTERHEKLFF.

This rearrangement joins TRBV7-2 to TRBJ2-7; D ambiguous. CDR3 length equals 14 residues. The V gene lost 5 bases and the J gene lost 1 base, with 12 bases spanning the gap. Per the germline V gene, CDR1 is SGHTA and CDR2 is FQGNSA. The CDR3 sequence is CASSLLGASYEQYF. Here the CDR3 DNA reads TGTGCCAGCAGCCTCCTAGGCGCATCCTACGAGCAGTACTTC.

In this sample, this clone turned up a few times. This sequence joins TRBV12-3 or TRBV12-4 and TRBJ1-5; D is ambiguous. Trimming removed 3 bases at V and 0 bases at J, with 3 bases between. The CDR3 extends over 13 amino acids. CDR3 sequence: CASSLASNQPQHF. The CDR3 DNA sequence: TGTGCCAGCAGTTTGGCTAGCAATCAGCCCCAGCATTTT.

This chain links TRBV3-1 (or the pseudogene TRBV3-2) with TRBJ1-1, with a possible D match to TRBD1 (6 bases). Per the germline V gene, CDR1 is LGHDT and CDR2 is YNNKEL (reference sequence). The V gene lost 0 bases and the J gene lost 5 bases, with 13 bases spanning the gap. The CDR3 contains 15 residues. The CDR3 nucleotides read TGTGCCAGCAGCCAAGATCCGCCAGGGGCAACTGAAGCTTTCTTT. Amino acid sequence: CASSQDPPGATEAFF.

The V gene is TRBV2, the J gene TRBJ1-6; D is unclear. The germline V and J ends were trimmed by 1 base and 2 bases, with 9 bases remaining between them. CDR3 size: 16 residues. Germline V gives CDR1 SNHLY, CDR2 FYNNEI. The CDR3 DNA is TGTGCCAGCAGTGAAGGTCTAGGAGCCTATAATTCACCCCTCCACTTT. It yields the protein CASSEGLGAYNSPLHF.

The V gene is TRBV29-1, the J gene TRBJ1-2; the D gene is possibly TRBD1 (6 bases). Germline CDR1 SQVTM, CDR2 ANQGSEA. The CDR3 has 12 amino acids. Deletions cut 4 bases from V and 2 bases from J, with 8 bases between. CDR3 coding DNA: TGCAGCGTTGCAGACAGGAACTATGGCTACACCTTC. Its protein is CSVADRNYGYTF.